Described below is a single T cell receptor beta chain sequence and its context. The CDR3 consists of 16 residues. This entry belongs to a study of T cell responses to AZD1222 COVID-19 vaccine. Clones were read by immunoSEQ multiplex PCR, and TCRdb kept only the in-frame ones, dropping some. The repertoire holds about 120,000 clones, with roughly 90% as singletons. Sample: peripheral blood, taken 28 days after the second AZD1222 dose. The TCR comes from an adult who received the AZD1222 COVID-19 vaccine. The chain links TRBV21-1 to TRBJ2-3; TRBD1 reflects the table's D call only, with no check against the DNA. TRBV21-1 is a documented pseudogene. The CDR3 bases are TGTGCCAGCAGCAAAGGGGACAGGGCGAGAACAGATACGCAGTATTTT. As protein: CASSKGDRARTDTQYF.